The 29 T cell receptor beta chains below all came from one sample that was sequenced in a study of shared clonotypes between healthy human individuals. Assay used: immunoSEQ multiplex PCR; TCRdb lists only in-frame clones, some missing. The sample contains some 1 million clones, approximately 70% of which appear only once. Sequenced sample: memory CD4+ T cells sorted from blood. Stated subset: CD45RA-negative fraction. The receptors derive from a man younger than 35 in good health.

The chain carries TRBV30 and TRBJ1-1; D is undetermined. This CDR3 has 12 amino acids. Germline V lookup: CDR1 GTSNPN, CDR2 SVGIG (reference sequence). V lost 1 base, J lost 4 bases, and 7 bases lay in between. The CDR3 sequence: CAWSAGITEAFF. The CDR3 nucleotides read TGTGCCTGGAGTGCGGGAATCACTGAAGCTTTCTTT.

The V gene is TRBV7-9, the J gene TRBJ2-7; D is ambiguous. CDR3 length: 13 residues. Looked up from germline, CDR1 is SEHNR and CDR2 is FQNEAQ (reference sequence). V lost 5 bases to trimming and J lost 5 bases, with 13 bases between them. The CDR3 DNA reads as TGTGCCAGCAGCGCAACCCCGGTGGACGAGCAGTACTTC. Encoded protein: CASSATPVDEQYF.

A word on this clone: This sequence may be a read error, since a much larger clone differs from it by one base. The rearrangement uses TRBV5-5 and TRBJ2-7; TRBD2 agrees at 8 bases. The CDR3 has 13 residues. Trimming cost V 2 bases and J 6 bases; bases outside gene matches: 4. CDR1 and CDR2 from the germline V gene are SGHKS and YYEKEE (reference sequence). CDR3 DNA sequence: TGTGCCAGCAGCTTCGGACTAGCCACCGAGCAGTACTTC. Its protein product is CASSFGLATEQYF. The variable domain in full, with the rest retrieved from reference TRBV5-5 and TRBJ2-7, is DAGVTQSPTHLIKTRGQQVTLRCSPISGHKSVSWYQQVLGQGPQFIFQYYEKEERGRGNFPDRFSARQFPNYSSELNVNALLLGDSALYLCASSFGLATEQYFGPGTRLTVT.

This clone was detected a few times. Other DNA sequences within the sample encode an identical CDR3. The chain joins TRBV2 to TRBJ2-3; D is unresolved. CDR1 is SNHLY and CDR2 is FYNNEI in the germline V gene. The germline V and J ends were trimmed by 3 bases and 5 bases, with 3 bases remaining between them. This CDR3 region has 11 residues. CDR3 sequence: CASSDRDTQYF. As DNA, the CDR3 is TGTGCCAGCAGTGACCGAGATACGCAGTATTTT.

The chain has TRBV5-1 and TRBJ2-2; D remains ambiguous. The CDR3 consists of 14 residues. The V end lost 1 base, the J end lost 4 bases, and 8 bases lay between the germline ends. CDR1 and CDR2 from the germline V gene are SGHRS and YFSETQ. The CDR3 nucleotides read TGCGCCAGCAGCTTGTTGAGTAGCACCGGGGAGCTGTTTTTT. As protein: CASSLLSSTGELFF. The variable domain in full, with the rest retrieved from reference TRBV5-1 and TRBJ2-2, is KAGVTQTPRYLIKTRGQQVTLSCSPISGHRSVSWYQQTPGQGLQFLFEYFSETQRNKGNFPGRFSGRQFSNSRSEMNVSTLELGDSALYLCASSLLSSTGELFFGEGSRLTVL.

The chain links TRBV7-2 to TRBJ2-1, with 7 bases identical to TRBD2. This CDR3 has 14 residues. J gave up 10 bases and V 6 bases, and 12 bases lay outside the gene matches. Germline V CDR1 and CDR2: SGHTA, FQGNSA. The CDR3 sequence is CASSRAAGRGEQFF. In DNA, the CDR3 is TGTGCCAGCAGTCGTGCGGCAGGGAGGGGAGAGCAGTTCTTC.

The chain joins TRBV10-3 to TRBJ2-3, with TRBD1 as a possible D gene (6 bases). CDR1 and CDR2 from the germline V gene are ENHRY and SYGVKD. CDR3 length equals 15 residues. Trimming took 6 bases from V and 0 from J, leaving 13 bases between them. CDR3 in amino acids: CAISGQSTSTDTQYF. The DNA of the CDR3 is TGTGCCATCAGCGGACAGAGCACTAGCACAGATACGCAGTATTTT.

The V call is TRBV7-6, the J call TRBJ2-6, with D perhaps matching TRBD1 (5 bases). Trimming took 2 bases from V and 2 from J, leaving 10 bases between them. The CDR3 covers 16 residues. Looked up from germline, CDR1 is SGHVS and CDR2 is FNYEAQ. CDR3 bases: TGTGCCAGCAGCTTAATTACAGGCACTGGGGCCAACGTCCTGACTTTC. Its protein product is CASSLITGTGANVLTF.

This chain joins TRBV6-5 and TRBJ1-6, with 7 positions matching TRBD1. J lost 10 bases, V lost 6 bases, and 9 bases had no gene match. The CDR3 contains 14 residues. Germline V gene data show CDR1 as MNHEY and CDR2 as SVGAGI. CDR3 nucleotides: TGTGCCAGCAGCCTCACAGGGGAGAGGTCACCCCTCCACTTT. Protein: CASSLTGERSPLHF.

As concerns this clone: Given a far larger clone just one base away, this is likely a sequencing read error. The chain recombines TRBV20-1 with TRBJ2-1, with D uncertain. The length of the CDR3 is 10 residues. The germline gives CDR1 DFQATT, CDR2 SNEGSKA (reference sequence). V was clipped by 4 bases and J by 12 bases, with 10 bases between them. CDR3 sequence: CSAKTVRQFF. The DNA for the CDR3 is TGCAGTGCTAAGACCGTACGGCAGTTCTTC.

The J gene is TRBJ1-1, the V gene TRBV6-6; D may be TRBD1 (5 bases). The CDR3 is made up of 14 amino acids. Germline V gene sequence: CDR1 MNHNY, CDR2 SVGAGI (reference sequence). Trimming left V 7 bases short and J 5 bases short, with 17 bases between. CDR3 coding DNA: TGTGCCAGCAAGGGGAACGCTTGGGGTACTGAAGCTTTCTTT. Translation gives CASKGNAWGTEAFF.

The chain has TRBV6-5 and TRBJ2-7, with TRBD1 as a possible D gene (7 bases). The CDR3 loop spans 15 amino acids. The V end was cut by 6 bases, the J end by 5 bases, with 20 bases between. Germline CDR1 and CDR2: MNHEY and SVGAGI. The CDR3 region is CASSPRDREAHEQYF. The CDR3 DNA reads TGTGCCAGCAGCCCCAGAGACAGGGAGGCCCACGAGCAGTACTTC.

The chain couples TRBV15 to TRBJ2-7; 7 positions agree with TRBD2. There are 17 residues in the CDR3. Unmatched junction bases numbered 14, after V lost 6 bases and J lost 0 bases. From germline, CDR1 is LNHNV and CDR2 YYDKDF (reference sequence). CDR3 DNA sequence: TGTGCCACCAGTCCGTATCACTTGCGGGGGACCTCCTACGAGCAGTACTTC. It yields the protein CATSPYHLRGTSYEQYF.

The chain recombines TRBV6-5 with TRBJ1-6, with D possibly being TRBD1 (5 bases). The CDR3 spans 14 residues. Trimming pared 2 bases from V and 6 bases from J, leaving 8 bases between. Germline V gives CDR1 MNHEY, CDR2 SVGAGI. CDR3 bases: TGTGCCAGCAGTTACGGGGCCTCTAATTCACCCCTCCACTTT. The encoded protein is CASSYGASNSPLHF.

The rearrangement links TRBV5-1 to TRBJ2-5; D is ambiguous. Germline loops: CDR1 SGHRS, CDR2 YFSETQ. There are 14 residues in the CDR3. V was cut by 1 base and J by 2 bases, with 9 bases left in between. The CDR3 bases are TGCGCCAGCAGCTTGAGGCTAGGACAAGAGACCCAGTACTTC. Its translation: CASSLRLGQETQYF.

The chain joins TRBV15 to TRBJ1-6, with D hard to call. The V gene lost 3 bases and the J gene lost 5 bases, with 14 bases spanning the gap. Germline CDR1 is LNHNV and CDR2 is YYDKDF (reference sequence). The CDR3 contains 16 residues. CDR3 in amino acids: CATSRGLSGDNSPLHF. CDR3 in DNA: TGTGCCACCAGCAGGGGTCTTAGCGGGGATAATTCACCCCTCCACTTT.

This rearrangement joins TRBV10-1 to TRBJ2-3; D is unclear. Germline lookup yields CDR1 WNHNN and CDR2 SYGVQD (reference sequence). The CDR3 contains 16 residues. V was clipped by 3 bases and J by 2 bases, with 15 bases between them. The DNA of the CDR3 is TGCGCCAGCAGTGATCTGGCTACCCAGATCACAGATACGCAGTATTTT. Its protein is CASSDLATQITDTQYF.

J is TRBJ2-5 and V is TRBV30; tentatively, D is TRBD1 (6 bases). The end of the DNA is better explained by TRBJ2-7, so the J call may be wrong. CDR3 length equals 15 residues. Looked up from germline, CDR1 is GTSNPN and CDR2 is SVGIG (reference sequence). The CDR3 coding sequence is TGTGCCTGGAGTGTGGGCTCAGGACAGTTCAACGAGCAGTACTTC. It yields the protein CAWSVGSGQFNEQYF.

Note on this clone: Other DNA sequences within the sample encode an identical CDR3. The chain joins TRBV30 to TRBJ1-5; D perhaps matches TRBD1 (6 bases). The CDR3 runs 15 residues. Trimming removed 4 bases at V and 6 bases at J, with 19 bases between. CDR1 is GTSNPN and CDR2 is SVGIG in the germline V gene (reference sequence). The CDR3 is CAWTISGQGSQPQHF. The CDR3 nucleotides read TGTGCCTGGACTATCTCGGGACAAGGGAGTCAGCCCCAGCATTTT.

This chain uses TRBV15 with TRBJ2-3; the match to TRBD2 covers 8 bases. Trimming cost V 5 bases and J 2 bases; bases outside gene matches: 9. Germline V gene data show CDR1 as LNHNV and CDR2 as YYDKDF (reference sequence). This CDR3 spans 16 amino acids. CDR3 loop: CATSGRLAGNTDTQYF. CDR3 in DNA: TGTGCCACCAGCGGACGATTAGCGGGGAACACAGATACGCAGTATTTT. Combining the CDR3 with reference TRBV15 and TRBJ2-3 gives the whole variable domain DAMVIQNPRYQVTQFGKPVTLSCSQTLNHNVMYWYQQKSSQAPKLLFHYYDKDFNNEADTPDNFQSRRPNTSFCFLDIRSPGLGDTAMYLCATSGRLAGNTDTQYFGPGTRLTVL.

The chain carries TRBV13 and TRBJ2-1, with TRBD2 identical over 9 bases. Germline loops: CDR1 PRHDT, CDR2 FYEKMQ (reference sequence). V lost 2 bases and J lost 0; bases outside the gene matches: 2. This CDR3 is built from 16 residues. CDR3 amino acids: CASSLSGRSSYNEQFF. The CDR3 region has the DNA TGTGCCAGCAGCTTAAGCGGGAGGAGCTCCTACAATGAGCAGTTCTTC.

This chain links TRBV6-1 with TRBJ1-3, with D maybe TRBD1 (5 bases). The CDR3 is 17 residues long. V lost 3 bases and J 0 bases, leaving 15 bases between the germline ends. CDR1 and CDR2 (germline): MNHNS, SASEGT. CDR3 residues: CASSDPGRDFSGNTIYF. Written as DNA, the CDR3 is TGTGCCAGCAGTGATCCGGGACGGGATTTCTCTGGAAACACCATATATTTT.

The chain joins TRBV6-6 to TRBJ2-7; D call uncertain. The CDR3 has 16 amino acids. Trimming cost V 2 bases and J 2 bases, with 16 bases left between them. CDR1 and CDR2 (germline): MNHNY, SVGAGI (reference sequence). CDR3 nucleotides: TGTGCCAGCAGTTACACGGCCCCCCAGCCAGCCTACGAGCAGTACTTC. Its protein product is CASSYTAPQPAYEQYF.

This clone was counted many times. J is TRBJ2-5 and V is TRBV4-1; D could derive from TRBD1 or TRBD2 (5 bases each). V was shortened by 4 bases and J by 3 bases, with 12 bases between the two germline ends. Germline V gene sequence: CDR1 MGHRA, CDR2 YSYEKL. The CDR3 has 14 residues. The CDR3 DNA is TGCGCCAGCAGCCGCAGGGTGGGGGAAGAGACCCAGTACTTC. It codes for CASSRRVGEETQYF.

The chain joins TRBV2 to TRBJ1-2; the D is unclear. Trimming removed 6 bases from V and 2 bases from J, with 10 bases in between. CDR1 is SNHLY, CDR2 FYNNEI, per germline. The CDR3 spans 13 residues. Here the CDR3 DNA reads TGTGCCAGCAGCCGAGGGAGGAACTATGGCTACACCTTC. Translation gives CASSRGRNYGYTF.

The chain has TRBV19 and TRBJ1-4; TRBD1 matches at 9 bases. V lost 4 bases to trimming and J lost 5 bases; unmatched junction nucleotides: 5. There are 15 residues in the CDR3. The germline gives CDR1 LNHDA, CDR2 SQIVND (reference sequence). CDR3 in DNA: TGTGCCAGTAGTACCTCCGGGACAGGGAATGAAAAACTGTTTTTT. Its translation: CASSTSGTGNEKLFF.

The chain couples TRBV19 to TRBJ2-5; possibly TRBD1 or TRBD2 for D (5 bases each). Per germline, CDR1 LNHDA and CDR2 SQIVND (reference sequence). Trimming took off 6 bases at V and 2 bases at J, with 16 bases between the two ends. This CDR3 spans 15 amino acids. The CDR3 region is CASRPPGPRQETQYF. The DNA for the CDR3 is TGTGCCAGTAGACCGCCGGGACCCCGACAAGAGACCCAGTACTTC.

This clone was counted ten times or more. J is TRBJ2-1 and V is TRBV27; the D is unclear. CDR1 is MNHEY and CDR2 is SMNVEV in the germline V gene (reference sequence). The CDR3 is 16 residues long. With 5 bases removed from V and 3 bases from J, the gap between germline ends came to 17 bases. CDR3 sequence (DNA): TGTGCCAGCAGTCCCAACAAACGCCTAATCTACAATGAGCAGTTCTTC. Protein: CASSPNKRLIYNEQFF.

The J gene is TRBJ1-1, the V gene TRBV7-9; D gene ambiguous. V was shortened by 2 bases and J by 7 bases, with 17 bases between the two germline ends. Germline V lookup: CDR1 SEHNR, CDR2 FQNEAQ (reference sequence). This CDR3 contains 15 residues. In DNA, the CDR3 is TGTGCCAGCAGCTTAAGGACCTACATCCTGGGTGAAGCTTTCTTT. Translation gives CASSLRTYILGEAFF.